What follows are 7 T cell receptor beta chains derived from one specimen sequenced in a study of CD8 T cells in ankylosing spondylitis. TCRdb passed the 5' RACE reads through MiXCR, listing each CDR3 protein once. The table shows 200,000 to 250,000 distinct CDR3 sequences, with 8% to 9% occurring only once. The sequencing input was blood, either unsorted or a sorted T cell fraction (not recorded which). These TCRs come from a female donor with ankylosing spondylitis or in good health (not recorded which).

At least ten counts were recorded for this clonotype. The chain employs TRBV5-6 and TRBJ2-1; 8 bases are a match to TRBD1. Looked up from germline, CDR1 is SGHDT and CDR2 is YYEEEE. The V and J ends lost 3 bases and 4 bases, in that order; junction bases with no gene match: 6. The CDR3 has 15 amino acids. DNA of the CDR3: TGTGCCAGCAGCTCGGGACAGGTCCTTTACAATGAGCAGTTCTTC. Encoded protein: CASSSGQVLYNEQFF.

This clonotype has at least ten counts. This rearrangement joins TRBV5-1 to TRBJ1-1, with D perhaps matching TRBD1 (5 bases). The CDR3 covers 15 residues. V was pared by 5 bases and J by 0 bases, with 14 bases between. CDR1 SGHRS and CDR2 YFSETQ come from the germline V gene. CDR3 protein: CASRSGTGMNTEAFF. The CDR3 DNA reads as TGCGCCAGCAGATCCGGGACGGGAATGAACACTGAAGCTTTCTTT. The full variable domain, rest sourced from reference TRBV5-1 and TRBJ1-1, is KAGVTQTPRYLIKTRGQQVTLSCSPISGHRSVSWYQQTPGQGLQFLFEYFSETQRNKGNFPGRFSGRQFSNSRSEMNVSTLELGDSALYLCASRSGTGMNTEAFFGQGTRLTVV.

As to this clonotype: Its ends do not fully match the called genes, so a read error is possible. Here the CDR3 reads CASSLDRDYEHYF. CDR3 DNA sequence: TGTGCCAGCAGCTTGGACAGGGACTACGAGCACTACTTC. The chain combines TRBV11-2 with TRBJ2-7, with a possible D match to TRBD1 (8 bases). The CDR3 runs to 13 residues. The germline V gene encodes CDR1 SGHAT and CDR2 FQNNGV.

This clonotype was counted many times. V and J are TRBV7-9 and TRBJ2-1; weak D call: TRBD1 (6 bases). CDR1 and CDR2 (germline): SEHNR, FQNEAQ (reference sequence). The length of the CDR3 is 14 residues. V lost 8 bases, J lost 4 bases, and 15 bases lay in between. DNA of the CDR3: TGTGCCAGCGGAACTTCTACAGGGTACAATGAGCAGTTCTTC. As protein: CASGTSTGYNEQFF.

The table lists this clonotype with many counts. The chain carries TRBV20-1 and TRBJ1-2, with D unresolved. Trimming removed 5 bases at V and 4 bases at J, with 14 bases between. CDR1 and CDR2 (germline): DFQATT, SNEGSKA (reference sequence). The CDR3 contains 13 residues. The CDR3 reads CSAPLAETYGYTF. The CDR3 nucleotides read TGCAGTGCTCCCCTGGCAGAAACCTATGGCTACACCTTC.

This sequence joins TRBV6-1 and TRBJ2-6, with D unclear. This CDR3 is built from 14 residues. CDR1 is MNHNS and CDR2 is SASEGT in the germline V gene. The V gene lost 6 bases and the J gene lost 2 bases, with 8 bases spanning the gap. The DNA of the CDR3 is TGTGCCAGCAGGCTACAGCCTGGGGCCAACGTCCTGACTTTC. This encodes CASRLQPGANVLTF.

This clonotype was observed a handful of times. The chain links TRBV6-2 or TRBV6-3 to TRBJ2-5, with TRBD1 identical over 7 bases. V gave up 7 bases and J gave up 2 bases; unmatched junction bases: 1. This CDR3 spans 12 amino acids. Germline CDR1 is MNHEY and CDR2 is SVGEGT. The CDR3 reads CASMGQQETQYF. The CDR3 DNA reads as TGTGCCAGCATGGGACAGCAAGAGACCCAGTACTTC.